The 28 T cell receptor beta chains given below trace back to one sample, sequenced in a study of beta chain features in type 1 diabetes. Of the isolated RNA, all was reverse transcribed, and so the sequenced material was expressed TCRB transcripts. Data came from immunoSEQ multiplex PCR; TCRdb stores just in-frame clones and leaves some out. The repertoire holds 310,000 or so clones, roughly 9.6% seen once, with more than 0.015% in the top ten. The sequenced material came from naive CD4+ T cells from blood. These receptor sequences come from a woman in her twenties or thirties in good health.

This clone was counted a few times. The rearrangement links TRBV5-4 to TRBJ1-2, with 9 nucleotides matching TRBD1. This CDR3 contains 15 residues. After removal of 4 bases from V and 3 bases from J, the junction contained 7 bases not matched to a gene. In germline, CDR1 is SGHNT, CDR2 YYREEE (reference sequence). The CDR3 reads CASSTPGQGDYGYTF. The CDR3, as DNA: TGTGCCAGCAGCACCCCGGGACAGGGCGACTATGGCTACACCTTC.

This clone was seen only a few times. The chain is built from TRBV5-1 and TRBJ2-2, with 10 bases matching TRBD2. CDR3 size: 17 residues. Per the germline V gene, CDR1 is SGHRS and CDR2 is YFSETQ. Unmatched junction bases numbered 8, after V lost 0 bases and J lost 6 bases. The CDR3 here is CASSLAASGSLAGELFF. The CDR3 coding sequence is TGCGCCAGCAGCTTGGCGGCTAGCGGGAGTTTGGCCGGGGAGCTGTTTTTT.

This clone showed up just a few times. This chain connects TRBV29-1 to TRBJ2-1; the match to TRBD2 covers 14 bases. Losses at the gene ends were 7 bases for V and 5 bases for J; bases not matched to a gene: 4. The CDR3 has 14 residues. Germline lookup yields CDR1 SQVTM and CDR2 ANQGSEA. The DNA of the CDR3 is TGCAGCGGGAGACTAGCGGGAGGGAACAATGAGCAGTTCTTC. Protein product: CSGRLAGGNNEQFF.

This clone was counted between two and nine times. The rearrangement joins TRBV29-1 to TRBJ2-5; 10 bases are a match to TRBD2. CDR3 length equals 14 residues. Germline values: CDR1 SQVTM, CDR2 ANQGSEA. The V gene end was trimmed by 2 bases and the J gene end by 5 bases; junction bases not matched to a gene: 5. The CDR3 DNA follows: TGCAGCGTTGAACCCAGCGGGAGGGGGGAGACCCAGTACTTC. Translating gives CSVEPSGRGETQYF.

The V gene is TRBV7-3, the J gene TRBJ2-5; a possible D gene is TRBD1 (5 bases). This CDR3 is 15 amino acids long. Germline CDR1 SGHTA, CDR2 FQGTGA. Trimming stripped 2 bases from V and 0 bases from J, with 10 bases between. The CDR3 region has the DNA TGTGCCAGCAGCTTAGCAGGGTTAGACCAAGAGACCCAGTACTTC. Amino acids: CASSLAGLDQETQYF.

This clone was seen more than once but under ten times. The chain links TRBV4-2 to TRBJ2-1; D not certain. This CDR3 is built from 17 residues. CDR1 is LGHNA, CDR2 YNFKEQ, per germline. Deletions cut 4 bases from V and 2 bases from J, with 18 bases between. This CDR3 reads CASSPPGRVSPYNEQFF. CDR3 nucleotide sequence: TGTGCCAGCAGCCCGCCGGGTCGCGTCTCGCCCTACAATGAGCAGTTCTTC.

This clone was seen only a few times. The rearrangement links TRBV5-1 to TRBJ2-5; TRBD1 matches at 7 bases. The CDR3 runs to 14 residues. V lost 4 bases to trimming and J lost 1 base; unmatched junction nucleotides: 4. Germline V gene lookup returns CDR1 SGHRS and CDR2 YFSETQ. The chain's CDR3 is CASSGGQVQETQYF. The CDR3 DNA sequence: TGCGCCAGCAGCGGAGGACAGGTCCAAGAGACCCAGTACTTC.

This chain links TRBV7-3 with TRBJ2-1; TRBD2 aligns across 11 bases. V dropped 5 bases and J dropped 4; count of bases not matched to a gene: 4. The germline gives CDR1 SGHTA, CDR2 FQGTGA. The length of the CDR3 is 15 residues. In DNA form, the CDR3 reads TGTGCCAGCAGCACGACTAGCGGGGCGTACAATGAGCAGTTCTTC. This translates into CASSTTSGAYNEQFF.

This clone was seen a handful of times. This chain links TRBV6-5 with TRBJ1-1; 9 bases are a match to TRBD1. The CDR3 is 15 amino acids. Germline CDR1 is MNHEY and CDR2 is SVGAGI. J was trimmed by 7 bases and V by 6 bases; bases with no gene match: 12. For the CDR3, the DNA is TGTGCCAGCAGGATTACCGGGACAGGGCGGCTTGAAGCTTTCTTT. It yields the protein CASRITGTGRLEAFF.

In nucleotides, the CDR3 is TGTGCCAGCAGTTCGGGACTAGCGGTAAACAATGAGCAGTTCTTC. This codes for CASSSGLAVNNEQFF. The V gene is TRBV27, the J gene TRBJ2-1; TRBD2 aligns across 11 bases. Germline CDR1 and CDR2: MNHEY and SMNVEV (reference sequence). The length of the CDR3 is 15 residues. J was trimmed by 5 bases and V by 4 bases; bases with no gene match: 4.

This clone was recorded a few times. The chain links TRBV5-1 to TRBJ1-4, with TRBD1 identical over 9 bases. V shed 4 bases, J shed 7 bases, and the junction held 5 bases outside the gene matches. The length of the CDR3 is 14 residues. Germline V lookup: CDR1 SGHRS, CDR2 YFSETQ. In DNA, the CDR3 is TGCGCCAGCAGCACGGGACAGGGCGTTGAAAAACTGTTTTTT. Amino acids: CASSTGQGVEKLFF.

The CDR3 sequence: CASSLVSGGTEAFF. CDR3 DNA: TGTGCCAGCAGCTTAGTGTCGGGAGGTACTGAAGCTTTCTTT. The rearrangement uses TRBV11-2 and TRBJ1-1; unclear D gene. Trimming took off 1 base at V and 5 bases at J, with 11 bases between the two ends. The CDR3 runs to 14 residues. Germline V gives CDR1 SGHAT, CDR2 FQNNGV.

The sample holds a few counts of this clone. This chain uses TRBV7-9 with TRBJ1-2, with 7 bases that match TRBD1. The V and J ends lost 7 bases and 2 bases, in that order; junction bases with no gene match: 10. The length of the CDR3 is 15 residues. From germline, CDR1 is SEHNR and CDR2 FQNEAQ (reference sequence). CDR3 in DNA: TGTGCCAGCAACGTCCCGGGACAGAAGAACTATGGCTACACCTTC. Protein: CASNVPGQKNYGYTF.

CDR3 DNA: TGTGCCAGCAGGGAGGTTGATCAGCCCCAGCATTTT. It yields the protein CASREVDQPQHF. The V call is TRBV28, the J call TRBJ1-5; D unclear. The CDR3 consists of 12 residues. CDR1 is MDHEN, CDR2 SYDVKM, per germline. Trimming stripped 6 bases from V and 5 bases from J, with 8 bases between.

V usage is TRBV5-4 and J usage is TRBJ2-7, with 10 bases fitting TRBD2. Germline V CDR1 and CDR2: SGHNT, YYREEE (reference sequence). CDR3 length: 18 amino acids. The V segment lost 1 base and the J segment 7 bases; nucleotides outside the gene matches: 17. The CDR3 coding sequence is TGTGCCAGCAGCTTGCCTAGCGGGAGAAGGAGTATCAATGGGGAGCAGTACTTC. Protein: CASSLPSGRRSINGEQYF. Looking up the rest from reference TRBV5-4 and TRBJ2-7 gives the full variable domain: ETGVTQSPTHLIKTRGQQVTLRCSSQSGHNTVSWYQQALGQGPQFIFQYYREEENGRGNFPPRFSGLQFPNYSSELNVNALELDDSALYLCASSLPSGRRSINGEQYFGPGTRLTVT.

The V and J genes are TRBV18 and TRBJ2-3; 7 bases are a match to TRBD1. The junction had 10 bases not matched to a gene; V was cut back by 3 bases and J by 1 base. There are 17 residues in the CDR3. The germline V gene has CDR1 KGHSH and CDR2 LQKENI. CDR3 nucleotide sequence: TGTGCCAGCTCACCGTTCCGACAGGGAAGGGGCACAGATACGCAGTATTTT. Translated: CASSPFRQGRGTDTQYF.

This clone was counted only a few times. The chain carries TRBV2 and TRBJ1-1; D might be TRBD1 (5 bases). The germline gives CDR1 SNHLY, CDR2 FYNNEI. Trimming pared 4 bases from V and 5 bases from J, leaving 11 bases between. The CDR3 length is 13 residues. For the CDR3, the DNA is TGTGCCAGCAGTGGGCCAGGGAGGACTGAAGCTTTCTTT. Amino acids: CASSGPGRTEAFF.

V and J are TRBV6-5 and TRBJ1-1; unclear D gene. Germline CDR1 MNHEY, CDR2 SVGAGI. CDR3 size: 15 residues. Trimming shortened V by 0 bases and J by 5 bases, and 13 bases separated the two germline ends. The CDR3 protein is CASSYSPGSSTEAFF. The CDR3 DNA is TGTGCCAGCAGTTACTCTCCGGGGTCGTCTACTGAAGCTTTCTTT.

This clone was seen a handful of times. V usage is TRBV7-9 and J usage is TRBJ2-1; D is ambiguous. The germline gives CDR1 SEHNR, CDR2 FQNEAQ (reference sequence). The CDR3 is made up of 15 amino acids. The V gene lost 4 bases and the J gene lost 0 bases, with 10 bases spanning the gap. Here the CDR3 reads CASSSDSSSYNEQFF. For the CDR3, the DNA is TGTGCCAGCAGCTCCGACTCAAGCTCCTACAATGAGCAGTTCTTC.

The V gene is TRBV2, the J gene TRBJ2-3, with D perhaps matching TRBD2 (6 bases). V shed 7 bases and J shed 1 base, with 12 bases lying between them. There are 14 residues in the CDR3. Per the germline V gene, CDR1 is SNHLY and CDR2 is FYNNEI. The CDR3 bases are TGTGCCAGCACTGGAGGGTTAGGCACAGATACGCAGTATTTT. It yields the protein CASTGGLGTDTQYF.

A few counts support this clone. The rearrangement uses TRBV12-1 and TRBJ2-6; no check of the table's D call, TRBD1, against the DNA was made. TRBV12-1 is marked as a pseudogene. The length of the CDR3 is 18 residues. The CDR3 nucleotides read TGTGCCAGCAGCCTTCGGACAGGGGGCAGATCTGGGGCCAACGTCCTGACTTTC. This encodes CASSLRTGGRSGANVLTF.

This clone was recorded a few times. This chain links TRBV4-3 with TRBJ2-6, with 7 nucleotides matching TRBD1. Unmatched junction bases numbered 5, after V lost 4 bases and J lost 2 bases. The CDR3 covers 16 residues. CDR1 and CDR2 from the germline V gene are LGHNA and YSLEER. This CDR3 is CASSRGQSAGANVLTF. In nucleotides, the CDR3 is TGCGCCAGCAGCCGGGGACAGTCGGCTGGGGCCAACGTCCTGACTTTC.

This rearrangement joins TRBV5-1 to TRBJ2-3; 12 bases map to TRBD1. Germline-derived CDR1 and CDR2 are SGHRS and YFSETQ. Trimming at V came to 4 bases and at J to 5 bases, leaving 5 bases not matched to a gene. This CDR3 region has 15 residues. CDR3 DNA sequence: TGCGCCAGCAGCCTGGGACAGGGGGCGCAAGATACGCAGTATTTT. This sequence encodes CASSLGQGAQDTQYF. The full variable domain, with the rest looked up from reference TRBV5-1 and TRBJ2-3, is KAGVTQTPRYLIKTRGQQVTLSCSPISGHRSVSWYQQTPGQGLQFLFEYFSETQRNKGNFPGRFSGRQFSNSRSEMNVSTLELGDSALYLCASSLGQGAQDTQYFGPGTRLTVL.

This clone appeared a few times. V usage is TRBV28 and J usage is TRBJ1-5, with D tentatively TRBD1 (5 bases). Trimming took off 6 bases at V and 6 bases at J, with 18 bases between the two ends. The germline V gene has CDR1 MDHEN and CDR2 SYDVKM. The CDR3 is 15 amino acids. DNA for the CDR3: TGTGCCAGCAGCCTACCAGTGGGGCCGAGTCAGCCCCAGCATTTT. As protein: CASSLPVGPSQPQHF.

The chain links TRBV6-5 to TRBJ1-5; no clear D. Germline-derived CDR1 and CDR2 are MNHEY and SVGAGI. The CDR3 consists of 13 residues. Trimming cost V 1 base and J 5 bases, with 6 bases left between them. The CDR3 loop reads CASSYLGDQPQHF. The CDR3 DNA is TGTGCCAGCAGTTACTTGGGAGATCAGCCCCAGCATTTT.

This clone was counted between two and nine times. This chain uses TRBV15 with TRBJ2-2, with 7 bases identical to TRBD1. Germline assignment: CDR1 LNHNV and CDR2 YYDKDF (reference sequence). With 6 bases clipped from V and 6 bases from J, the junction kept 10 bases outside the gene matches. CDR3 length: 15 amino acids. The CDR3 sequence: CATRGDRAYAGELFF. CDR3 bases: TGTGCCACCAGGGGAGACAGGGCGTACGCCGGGGAGCTGTTTTTT.

V is TRBV5-4 and J is TRBJ2-5, with 8 bases lining up with TRBD2. Unmatched junction bases numbered 9, after V lost 4 bases and J lost 4 bases. The germline V gene has CDR1 SGHNT and CDR2 YYREEE (reference sequence). This CDR3 spans 15 amino acids. The CDR3 region is CASSPLREESETQYF. As DNA, the CDR3 is TGTGCCAGCAGCCCCCTGCGGGAGGAGTCAGAGACCCAGTACTTC. Combining the CDR3 with reference TRBV5-4 and TRBJ2-5 gives the whole variable domain ETGVTQSPTHLIKTRGQQVTLRCSSQSGHNTVSWYQQALGQGPQFIFQYYREEENGRGNFPPRFSGLQFPNYSSELNVNALELDDSALYLCASSPLREESETQYFGPGTRLLVL.

A few counts support this clone. DNA for the CDR3: TGTGCCAGCAGCAAACACCAAGCTAATGAAAAACTGTTTTTT. It codes for CASSKHQANEKLFF. The chain employs TRBV11-2 and TRBJ1-4; D ambiguous. Germline V gene data show CDR1 as SGHAT and CDR2 as FQNNGV. Trimming removed 5 bases from V and 3 bases from J, with 10 bases in between. The CDR3 has 14 residues. Filled out from reference TRBV11-2 and TRBJ1-4, the complete variable domain reads EAGVAQSPRYKIIEKRQSVAFWCNPISGHATLYWYQQILGQGPKLLIQFQNNGVVDDSQLPKDRFSAERLKGVDSTLKIQPAKLEDSAVYLCASSKHQANEKLFFGSGTQLSVL.